The rows below give T cell receptor beta chains drawn from one sample of a study of blood T cell repertoires in COVID-19. Assay used: immunoSEQ multiplex PCR; TCRdb lists only in-frame clones, some missing. The table includes about 250,000 clones, roughly nine tenths detected once. The sample comprised PBMCs or T cells enriched from blood (not recorded which). The source is a woman aged 18 to 35 who had recovered from COVID-19. Both conserved end residues are part of each CDR3. D genes are given only for firm matches. Not all rows give a size; the values are once, few, many and, for expanded clones, a class.

abundance: .
d_gene: .
j_gene: TRBJ2-7
v_gene: TRBV29-1
len: 11
CDR3nt: TGCAGCGCCGGGGGTTGGGACGAGCAGTACTTC
CDR3aa: CSAGGWDEQYF

abundance: .
d_gene: .
j_gene: TRBJ1-4
v_gene: TRBV6-5
len: 15
CDR3nt: TGTGCCAGCAGTTACACGAACAGTGGCAATGGGAGACTGTTTTTT
CDR3aa: CASSYTNSGNGRLFF

abundance: .
d_gene: TRBD1
j_gene: TRBJ2-7
v_gene: TRBV5-1
len: 14
CDR3nt: TGCGCCAGCAGGGACAGGGAAGCCTCCTACGAGCAGTACTTC
CDR3aa: CASRDREASYEQYF

abundance: .
d_gene: TRBD2
j_gene: TRBJ2-7
v_gene: TRBV7-9
len: 16
CDR3nt: TGTGCCAGCAGACTTCCTAGCGGGGGGGTCTCCTACGAGCAGTACTTC
CDR3aa: CASRLPSGGVSYEQYF

abundance: .
d_gene: .
j_gene: TRBJ2-2
v_gene: TRBV27
len: 13
CDR3nt: TGTGCCAGCAGGTCGGGGAACACCGGGGAGCTGTTTTTT
CDR3aa: CASRSGNTGELFF

abundance: few
d_gene: .
j_gene: TRBJ1-2
v_gene: TRBV12-3/TRBV12-4
len: 13
CDR3nt: TGTGCCAGCAGTTCGTCAGTCAACTATGGCTACACCTTC
CDR3aa: CASSSSVNYGYTF

abundance: .
d_gene: .
j_gene: TRBJ1-3
v_gene: TRBV9
len: 15
CDR3nt: TGTGCCAGCAGCCCAGGTGGGAGAACTGGAAACACCATATATTTT
CDR3aa: CASSPGGRTGNTIYF

abundance: .
d_gene: .
j_gene: TRBJ1-2
v_gene: TRBV28
len: 13
CDR3nt: TGTGCCAGCATTGGTCAGGGTAACTATGGCTACACCTTC
CDR3aa: CASIGQGNYGYTF

abundance: .
d_gene: .
j_gene: TRBJ2-2
v_gene: TRBV5-1
len: 13
CDR3nt: TGCGCCAGCAGCTTGCCCAGTTCCGGGGAGCTGTTTTTT
CDR3aa: CASSLPSSGELFF

abundance: .
d_gene: .
j_gene: TRBJ2-1
v_gene: TRBV3-1/TRBV3-2
len: 15
CDR3nt: TGTGCCAGCAGCCCTTGGCGGGACAGACTCAATGAGCAGTTCTTC
CDR3aa: CASSPWRDRLNEQFF

abundance: .
d_gene: TRBD1
j_gene: TRBJ1-2
v_gene: TRBV6-1
len: 14
CDR3nt: TGTGCCAGCAGTGAAGACAGGGGGAGGGGTGGCTACACCTTC
CDR3aa: CASSEDRGRGGYTF

abundance: .
d_gene: TRBD1
j_gene: TRBJ2-7
v_gene: TRBV4-1
len: 16
CDR3nt: TGCGCCAGCAGCCCGTTCGGGCAGGGGGTTTCCTACGAGCAGTACTTC
CDR3aa: CASSPFGQGVSYEQYF

abundance: .
d_gene: .
j_gene: TRBJ1-1
v_gene: TRBV5-1
len: 15
CDR3nt: TGCGCCAGCAGCTTGGAGAAAAGGAGTAACACTGAAGCTTTCTTT
CDR3aa: CASSLEKRSNTEAFF

abundance: .
d_gene: .
j_gene: TRBJ2-2
v_gene: TRBV3-1/TRBV3-2
len: 17
CDR3nt: TGTGCCAGCAGCCAAGGGTCCCGTTTAGCCGGAACCGGGGAGCTGTTTTTT
CDR3aa: CASSQGSRLAGTGELFF

abundance: .
d_gene: .
j_gene: TRBJ2-2
v_gene: TRBV9
len: 16
CDR3nt: TGTGCCAGCAGCGTAGAGAGTTTCACGAACACCGGGGAGCTGTTTTTT
CDR3aa: CASSVESFTNTGELFF

abundance: .
d_gene: .
j_gene: TRBJ2-1
v_gene: TRBV3-1/TRBV3-2
len: 14
CDR3nt: TGTGCCAGCAGCCACCAACAGGGTTTCGGGGAGCAGTTCTTC
CDR3aa: CASSHQQGFGEQFF

abundance: .
d_gene: TRBD1
j_gene: TRBJ2-3
v_gene: TRBV3-1/TRBV3-2
len: 15
CDR3nt: TGTGCCAGCAGCCCATGGGGACAGGAATCGGATACGCAGTATTTT
CDR3aa: CASSPWGQESDTQYF

abundance: .
d_gene: TRBD2
j_gene: TRBJ2-3
v_gene: TRBV10-3
len: 16
CDR3nt: TGTGCCATCAGTGAGTTGCAGCGGGGGAATATAGATACGCAGTATTTT
CDR3aa: CAISELQRGNIDTQYF

abundance: .
d_gene: .
j_gene: TRBJ1-2
v_gene: TRBV5-8
len: 13
CDR3nt: TGTGCCAGCAGCCCACTAACGGGGGTCGGCTACACCTTC
CDR3aa: CASSPLTGVGYTF

abundance: once
d_gene: TRBD1
j_gene: TRBJ1-2
v_gene: TRBV18
len: 13
CDR3nt: TGTGCCAGCTCAACCGGGACAGGGGATGGCTACACCTTC
CDR3aa: CASSTGTGDGYTF

abundance: .
d_gene: .
j_gene: TRBJ2-7
v_gene: TRBV4-2
len: 15
CDR3nt: TGTGCCAGCAGCCAAGAAGCTCAGGGAACCTACGAGCAGTACTTC
CDR3aa: CASSQEAQGTYEQYF

abundance: .
d_gene: TRBD1
j_gene: TRBJ1-2
v_gene: TRBV5-8
len: 14
CDR3nt: TGTGCCAGCAGCCGATCCGGGACAGGGTGGACCTACACCTTC
CDR3aa: CASSRSGTGWTYTF

abundance: .
d_gene: TRBD1
j_gene: TRBJ2-1
v_gene: TRBV19
len: 15
CDR3nt: TGTGCCAGTAGTATAGGGACAGGGGGCGGGAATGAGCAGTTCTTC
CDR3aa: CASSIGTGGGNEQFF

abundance: few
d_gene: .
j_gene: TRBJ1-5
v_gene: TRBV2
len: 14
CDR3nt: TGTGCCAGCTCGGATGGAGGCGTGGTTCAGCCCCAGCATTTT
CDR3aa: CASSDGGVVQPQHF

abundance: .
d_gene: TRBD1
j_gene: TRBJ2-3
v_gene: TRBV29-1
len: 13
CDR3nt: TGCAGCGGTGACGGGGACAGGGGAGATACGCAGTATTTT
CDR3aa: CSGDGDRGDTQYF

abundance: .
d_gene: TRBD1
j_gene: TRBJ2-1
v_gene: TRBV7-9
len: 14
CDR3nt: TGTGCCAGCAGCTCTTGGACAGGGGTGAATGAGCAGTTCTTC
CDR3aa: CASSSWTGVNEQFF